This T cell receptor beta chain was obtained from a study of Tregs in tolerant kidney transplant recipients. Study information: Related graft donors supplied nonmyeloablative bone marrow transplants, and mixed chimerism was transient.

Unstimulated regulatory T cells (CD4+CD25+CD127-), CD4+CD25- non-regulatory cells, CD4 and CD8 cells were FACS-sorted from thawed PBMCs. Germline V gene lookup returns CDR1 MNHNY and CDR2 SVGAGI (reference sequence). V lost 4 bases and J 5 bases, leaving 12 bases between the germline ends. The CDR3 is 14 amino acids. TCRdb's table, derived via immunoSEQ multiplex PCR, lists solely in-frame clones and lacks some. The repertoire includes over 85,000 clones, 80% to 95% of them detected once, and approximately 0.5% sits in the top ten. In its sample, this clone was seen once. No antigen is known for it. Study results and caveats: Changing PCR primers prevented nucleotide comparison between some patients' samples. Expanding Tregs on activated donor B cells appeared to best identify donor-specific TCRbeta clones.

This clonotype was sampled from a human donor who received a combined kidney and bone marrow transplant. This chain links TRBV6-6 with TRBJ2-1; no reliable D call. This material consisted of CD4+ T cells from blood, taken before the transplant. The CDR3 protein is CASSSHLVDNEQFF. The CDR3 DNA follows: TGTGCCAGCAGTTCCCATCTAGTGGACAATGAGCAGTTCTTC.